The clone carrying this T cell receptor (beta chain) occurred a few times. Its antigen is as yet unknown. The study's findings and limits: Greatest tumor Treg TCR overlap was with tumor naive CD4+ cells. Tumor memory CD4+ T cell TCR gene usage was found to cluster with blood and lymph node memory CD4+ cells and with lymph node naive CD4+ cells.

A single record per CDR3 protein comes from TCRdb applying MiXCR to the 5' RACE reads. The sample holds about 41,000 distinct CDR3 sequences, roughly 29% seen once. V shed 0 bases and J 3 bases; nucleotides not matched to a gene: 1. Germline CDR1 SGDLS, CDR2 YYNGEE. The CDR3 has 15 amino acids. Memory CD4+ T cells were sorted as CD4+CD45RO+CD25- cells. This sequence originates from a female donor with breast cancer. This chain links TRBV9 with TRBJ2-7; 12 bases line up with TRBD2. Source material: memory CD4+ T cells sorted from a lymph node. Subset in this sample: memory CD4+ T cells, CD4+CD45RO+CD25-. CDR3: CASSVASGGDYEQYF. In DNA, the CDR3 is TGTGCCAGCAGCGTAGCTAGCGGGGGGGACTACGAGCAGTACTTC.